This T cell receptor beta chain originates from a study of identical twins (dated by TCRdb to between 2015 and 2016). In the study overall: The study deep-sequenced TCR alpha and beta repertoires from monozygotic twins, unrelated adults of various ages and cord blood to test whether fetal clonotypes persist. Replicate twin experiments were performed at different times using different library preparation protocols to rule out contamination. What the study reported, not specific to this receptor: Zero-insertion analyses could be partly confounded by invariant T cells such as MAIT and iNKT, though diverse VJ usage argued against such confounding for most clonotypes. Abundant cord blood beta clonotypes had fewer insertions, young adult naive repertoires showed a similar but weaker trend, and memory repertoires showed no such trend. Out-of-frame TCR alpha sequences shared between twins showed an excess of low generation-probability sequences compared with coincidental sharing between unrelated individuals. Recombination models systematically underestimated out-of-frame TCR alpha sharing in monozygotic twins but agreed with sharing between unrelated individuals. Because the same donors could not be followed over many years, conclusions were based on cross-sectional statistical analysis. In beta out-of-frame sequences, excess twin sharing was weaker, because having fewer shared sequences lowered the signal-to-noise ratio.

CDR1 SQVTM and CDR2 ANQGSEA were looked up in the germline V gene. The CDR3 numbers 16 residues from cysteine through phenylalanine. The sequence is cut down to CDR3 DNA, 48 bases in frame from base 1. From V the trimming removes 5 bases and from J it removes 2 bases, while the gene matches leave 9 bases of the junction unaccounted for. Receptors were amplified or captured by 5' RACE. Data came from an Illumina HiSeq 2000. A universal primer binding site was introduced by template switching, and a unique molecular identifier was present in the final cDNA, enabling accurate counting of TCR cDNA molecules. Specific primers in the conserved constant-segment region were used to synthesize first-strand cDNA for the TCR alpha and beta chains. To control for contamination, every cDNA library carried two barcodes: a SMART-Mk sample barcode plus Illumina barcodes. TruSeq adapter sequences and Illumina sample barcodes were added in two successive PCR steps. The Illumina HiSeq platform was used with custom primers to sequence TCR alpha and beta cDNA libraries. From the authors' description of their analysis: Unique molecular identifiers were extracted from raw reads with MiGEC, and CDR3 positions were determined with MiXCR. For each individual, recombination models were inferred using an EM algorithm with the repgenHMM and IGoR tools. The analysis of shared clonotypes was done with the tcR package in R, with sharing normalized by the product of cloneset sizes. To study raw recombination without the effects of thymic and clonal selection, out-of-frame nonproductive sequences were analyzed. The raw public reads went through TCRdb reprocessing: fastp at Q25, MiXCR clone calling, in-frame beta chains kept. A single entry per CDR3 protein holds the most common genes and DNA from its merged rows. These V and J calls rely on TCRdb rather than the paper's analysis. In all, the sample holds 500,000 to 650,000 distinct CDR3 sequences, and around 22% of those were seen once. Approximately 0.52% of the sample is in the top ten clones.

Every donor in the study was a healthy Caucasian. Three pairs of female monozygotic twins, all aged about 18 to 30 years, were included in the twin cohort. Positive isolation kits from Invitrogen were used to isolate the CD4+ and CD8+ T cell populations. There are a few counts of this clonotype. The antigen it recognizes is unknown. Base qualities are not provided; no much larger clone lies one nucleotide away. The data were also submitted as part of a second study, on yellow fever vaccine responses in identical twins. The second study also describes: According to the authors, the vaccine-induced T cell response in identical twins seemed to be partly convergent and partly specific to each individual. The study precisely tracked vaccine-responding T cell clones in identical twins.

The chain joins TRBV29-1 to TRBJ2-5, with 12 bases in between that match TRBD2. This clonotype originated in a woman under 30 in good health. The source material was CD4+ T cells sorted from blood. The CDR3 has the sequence CSVLGLAGWGQETQYF. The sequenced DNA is TGCAGCGTTTTAGGACTAGCGGGATGGGGGCAAGAGACCCAGTACTTC. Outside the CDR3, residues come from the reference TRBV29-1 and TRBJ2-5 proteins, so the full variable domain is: SAVISQKPSRDICQRGTSLTIQCQVDSQVTMMFWYRQQPGQSLTLIATANQGSEATYESGFVIDKFPISRPNLTFSTLTVSNMSPEDSSIYLCSVLGLAGWGQETQYFGPGTRLLVL.